The 18 T cell receptor beta chains presented below share a single source sample, sequenced in a study of blood T cell repertoires in COVID-19. Data came from immunoSEQ multiplex PCR; TCRdb stores just in-frame clones and leaves some out. The table has roughly 100,000 clones, about 87% seen once. Sequencing used peripheral blood. The receptor source for this set is a human donor in a cohort sampled during active COVID-19.

This chain connects TRBV19 to TRBJ2-1; D remains ambiguous. Germline V gene lookup returns CDR1 LNHDA and CDR2 SQIVND (reference sequence). This CDR3 comprises 16 residues. The V gene lost 4 bases and the J gene lost 2 bases, with 15 bases spanning the gap. The CDR3 DNA sequence: TGTGCCAGTAGTAAAGTCCGCGGCCGAGCCTACAATGAGCAGTTCTTC. This codes for CASSKVRGRAYNEQFF.

This chain links TRBV19 with TRBJ1-1, with D maybe TRBD1 (5 bases). This CDR3 has 13 residues. V was shortened by 4 bases and J by 6 bases, with 12 bases between the two germline ends. The V gene's germline CDR1 is LNHDA and CDR2 SQIVND (reference sequence). The CDR3 reads CASSTYGGSEAFF. The DNA for the CDR3 is TGTGCCAGTAGTACGTACGGGGGTTCTGAAGCTTTCTTT.

This chain joins TRBV29-1 and TRBJ2-1; D is unclear. Germline values: CDR1 SQVTM, CDR2 ANQGSEA. V dropped 6 bases and J dropped 3 bases, with 6 bases sitting between them. The CDR3 consists of 11 residues. DNA of the CDR3: TGCAGCGTCATAGACTACAATGAGCAGTTCTTC. Its translation: CSVIDYNEQFF.

The chain combines TRBV28 with TRBJ2-7; TRBD2 matches 11 bases. Per the germline V gene, CDR1 is MDHEN and CDR2 is SYDVKM. V dropped 9 bases and J dropped 5; count of bases not matched to a gene: 9. This CDR3 is built from 14 residues. The CDR3 here is CASVWTSGFNEQYF. CDR3 bases: TGTGCCAGTGTCTGGACTAGCGGGTTCAACGAGCAGTACTTC.

V usage is TRBV27 and J usage is TRBJ2-7; 11 bases are shared with TRBD2. Germline V gives CDR1 MNHEY, CDR2 SMNVEV (reference sequence). The CDR3 extends over 14 amino acids. After removal of 5 bases from V and 4 bases from J, the junction contained 4 bases not matched to a gene. In nucleotides, the CDR3 is TGTGCCAGCAGTCCATGGACTAGCGGGTACGAGCAGTACTTC. Its translation: CASSPWTSGYEQYF.

The count of this clone is one. This sequence joins TRBV5-1 and TRBJ2-7, with TRBD2 identical over 10 bases. The V gene's germline CDR1 is SGHRS and CDR2 YFSETQ. This CDR3 has 18 amino acids. V gave up 0 bases and J gave up 3 bases; unmatched junction bases: 12. CDR3 loop: CASSLAGLAEGFYYEQYF. Written as DNA, the CDR3 is TGCGCCAGCAGCTTGGCTGGACTAGCGGAGGGCTTCTACTACGAGCAGTACTTC. The whole variable domain, remainder taken from reference TRBV5-1 and TRBJ2-7, is KAGVTQTPRYLIKTRGQQVTLSCSPISGHRSVSWYQQTPGQGLQFLFEYFSETQRNKGNFPGRFSGRQFSNSRSEMNVSTLELGDSALYLCASSLAGLAEGFYYEQYFGPGTRLTVT.

There are a few counts of this clone. J is TRBJ2-1 and V is TRBV6-5, with 14 bases aligning to TRBD2. The CDR3 is made up of 15 amino acids. The junction had 5 bases not matched to a gene; V was cut back by 6 bases and J by 7 bases. In germline, CDR1 is MNHEY, CDR2 SVGAGI. CDR3 region: CASRRGTSGSNEQFF. DNA for the CDR3: TGTGCCAGCAGGAGGGGGACTAGCGGGAGTAATGAGCAGTTCTTC.

The chain links TRBV28 to TRBJ2-1; D remains ambiguous. Germline assignment: CDR1 MDHEN and CDR2 SYDVKM. The CDR3 has 14 amino acids. Trimming pared 2 bases from V and 2 bases from J, leaving 7 bases between. CDR3 loop: CASSLRQAYNEQFF. The CDR3 nucleotides read TGTGCCAGCAGTTTAAGGCAGGCCTACAATGAGCAGTTCTTC.

The chain is built from TRBV28 and TRBJ2-5, with D possibly being TRBD1 (6 bases). The V gene lost 3 bases and the J gene lost 5 bases, with 16 bases spanning the gap. The CDR3 runs to 15 residues. CDR1 and CDR2 (germline): MDHEN, SYDVKM. The chain's CDR3 is CASSFQQGWFETQYF. The DNA of the CDR3 is TGTGCCAGCAGTTTTCAACAGGGCTGGTTCGAGACCCAGTACTTC.

This chain joins TRBV5-1 and TRBJ2-3; 8 positions match TRBD2. This CDR3 region has 17 residues. The germline CDR1 and CDR2 sequences are SGHRS and YFSETQ. J was trimmed by 2 bases and V by 0 bases; bases with no gene match: 8. The CDR3 loop is CASSLEASGSFTDTQYF. In nucleotides, the CDR3 is TGCGCCAGCAGCTTGGAGGCTAGCGGGTCCTTCACAGATACGCAGTATTTT.

This rearrangement joins TRBV29-1 to TRBJ2-7; TRBD1 matches at 7 bases. V trimming: 6 bases; J trimming: 6 bases; junction bases outside the gene matches: 11. Germline CDR1 is SQVTM and CDR2 is ANQGSEA. The CDR3 covers 13 residues. The CDR3 nucleotides are TGCAGCGTGGGGGTCATAGGACAGGCCGAGCAGTACTTC. It codes for CSVGVIGQAEQYF.

The V call is TRBV6-5, the J call TRBJ1-1, with 8 bases fitting TRBD1. The CDR3 extends over 15 amino acids. Looked up from germline, CDR1 is MNHEY and CDR2 is SVGAGI. Trimming at V came to 11 bases and at J to 3 bases, leaving 14 bases not matched to a gene. The CDR3 nucleotides are TGTGCCTGCATGACAGGGGCCCATGGGGACACTGAAGCTTTCTTT. Its protein product is CACMTGAHGDTEAFF.

The chain employs TRBV21-1 and TRBJ2-2; the table assigns TRBD1, which was not confirmed against the DNA. TRBV21-1 has pseudogene status. The CDR3 is 16 residues long. The CDR3 coding sequence is TGTGCCAGCAGCAAACGACGGGACAAGAACACCGGGGAGCTGTTTTTT. Translating gives CASSKRRDKNTGELFF.

This clone was recorded only once. In DNA, the CDR3 is TGTGCCAGCAGACGAAGACAGACCATGAACACTGAAGCTTTCTTT. It yields the protein CASRRRQTMNTEAFF. The J gene is TRBJ1-1, the V gene TRBV28; possibly TRBD1 for D (5 bases). Germline V gene data show CDR1 as MDHEN and CDR2 as SYDVKM. The CDR3 sequence is 15 residues long. The V end lost 6 bases, the J end lost 0 bases, and 14 bases lay between the germline ends. Complete variable domain (other parts from reference TRBV28 and TRBJ1-1): DVKVTQSSRYLVKRTGEKVFLECVQDMDHENMFWYRQDPGLGLRLIYFSYDVKMKEKGDIPEGYSVSREKKERFSLILESASTNQTSMYLCASRRRQTMNTEAFFGQGTRLTVV.

This clone was counted between two and nine times. The J gene is TRBJ1-6, the V gene TRBV6-5; TRBD1 matches 7 bases. The V segment lost 2 bases and the J segment 6 bases; nucleotides outside the gene matches: 1. Germline-derived CDR1 and CDR2 are MNHEY and SVGAGI. The CDR3 extends over 14 amino acids. For the CDR3, the DNA is TGTGCCAGCAGTTACGGGGACAGTAATTCACCCCTCCACTTT. Protein sequence: CASSYGDSNSPLHF.

This sequence joins TRBV29-1 and TRBJ1-4; the D is unclear. The CDR3 is 11 amino acids. Germline V gene data show CDR1 as SQVTM and CDR2 as ANQGSEA. Trimming took 2 bases from V and 5 from J, leaving 3 bases between them. Written as DNA, the CDR3 is TGCAGCGTTGAATCGAATGAAAAACTGTTTTTT. It is translated as CSVESNEKLFF.

The chain is built from TRBV4-3 and TRBJ2-7, with D perhaps matching TRBD2 (6 bases). The CDR3 has 18 amino acids. Per germline, CDR1 LGHNA and CDR2 YSLEER. With 0 bases removed from V and 7 bases from J, the gap between germline ends came to 25 bases. Here the CDR3 DNA reads TGCGCCAGCAGCCAAGATCTTATCTGGGACTCGGGCTCGCAGGAGCAGTACTTC. This encodes CASSQDLIWDSGSQEQYF.

The V call is TRBV7-2, the J call TRBJ2-1; 7 positions match TRBD1. The CDR3 has 12 amino acids. V was pared by 1 base and J by 10 bases, with 1 base of the junction left unmatched. Germline assignment: CDR1 SGHTA and CDR2 FQGNSA. This CDR3 is CASSLGGGEQFF. CDR3 coding DNA: TGTGCCAGCAGCTTAGGAGGGGGCGAGCAGTTCTTC. Full variable domain (rest looked up from reference TRBV7-2 and TRBJ2-1): GAGVSQSPSNKVTEKGKDVELRCDPISGHTALYWYRQSLGQGLEFLIYFQGNSAPDKSGLPSDRFSAERTGGSVSTLTIQRTQQEDSAVYLCASSLGGGEQFFGPGTRLTVL.